The 15 T cell receptor beta chains below come from one sample, sequenced in a study of T cells after posttransplantation cyclophosphamide. Repertoires were generated with immunoSEQ multiplex PCR, while TCRdb's copy carries only in-frame clones and drops some. The sample contains 25,000 to 35,000 clones, none of them singletons. The sequenced material came from PBMCs. The receptors stem from a woman in her sixties or seventies in good health, CMV-negative, and a related stem cell transplant donor.

The genes are TRBV7-9 and TRBJ1-5, with D tentatively TRBD1 (5 bases). This CDR3 spans 16 amino acids. The V and J ends lost 0 bases and 6 bases respectively, with 15 bases between them. CDR1 is SEHNR, CDR2 FQNEAQ, per germline (reference sequence). The DNA of the CDR3 is TGTGCCAGCAGCTTAGCGGGGGGAGACCAGGGTCAGCCCCAGCATTTT. Translation: CASSLAGGDQGQPQHF.

This clone showed up many times. V gene TRBV7-2 combines with J gene TRBJ2-3; possible D gene TRBD1, 6 bases. The CDR3 is 14 amino acids. The ends were cut back, 1 base at V and 4 bases at J, with 9 bases in the middle. Germline CDR1 and CDR2: SGHTA and FQGNSA. CDR3: CASSLGGPSDTQYF. The DNA for the CDR3 is TGTGCCAGCAGCTTAGGGGGGCCCTCAGATACGCAGTATTTT.

This clone was observed at least ten times. The rearrangement links TRBV4-2 to TRBJ1-4, with D possibly TRBD1 on 5 matching bases. Germline V lookup: CDR1 LGHNA, CDR2 YNFKEQ. The CDR3 contains 17 residues. The V end was cut by 1 base, the J end by 8 bases, with 20 bases between. Here the CDR3 reads CASSQVGGGRVEEKLFF. Written as DNA, the CDR3 is TGTGCCAGCAGCCAAGTCGGTGGAGGCAGGGTTGAGGAAAAACTGTTTTTT.

There are many counts of this clone. This chain joins TRBV4-1 and TRBJ1-3, with D perhaps matching TRBD1 (6 bases). Germline V gives CDR1 MGHRA, CDR2 YSYEKL. V dropped 2 bases and J dropped 1 base, with 15 bases sitting between them. The CDR3 loop spans 17 amino acids. The CDR3 DNA reads TGCGCCAGCAGCCAACAGGGACATCCCAGGTCTGGAAACACCATATATTTT. It specifies CASSQQGHPRSGNTIYF.

This clone was seen at least ten times. The chain joins TRBV2 to TRBJ1-4, with 9 bases that match TRBD1. This CDR3 is 12 amino acids long. V was clipped by 4 bases and J by 15 bases; unmatched bases: 6. Germline assignment: CDR1 SNHLY and CDR2 FYNNEI. The CDR3 is CASSGDRAGMFF. In nucleotides, the CDR3 is TGTGCCAGCAGTGGGGACAGGGCGGGAATGTTTTTT.

This clone has ten or more counts. The V and J genes are TRBV28 and TRBJ2-1, with 12 bases that match TRBD2. With V trimmed by 0 bases and J by 7 bases, 1 base remained unmatched. Germline values: CDR1 MDHEN, CDR2 SYDVKM. This CDR3 region has 15 residues. CDR3 residues: CASSLWTSGSNEQFF. CDR3 DNA: TGTGCCAGCAGTTTATGGACTAGCGGGAGTAATGAGCAGTTCTTC.

In its sample, this clone was seen many times. This rearrangement joins TRBV6-1 to TRBJ2-4; perhaps TRBD1 as D (6 bases). The CDR3 spans 19 residues. CDR1 and CDR2 from the germline V gene are MNHNS and SASEGT. Trimming cost V 0 bases and J 1 base, with 19 bases left between them. The CDR3 DNA reads TGTGCCAGCAGTGAAGCGGGGCCTACAGGGATTACGGCCAAAAACATTCAGTACTTC. This sequence encodes CASSEAGPTGITAKNIQYF.

The chain carries TRBV27 and TRBJ2-3; TRBD2 aligns across 9 bases. The germline CDR1 and CDR2 sequences are MNHEY and SMNVEV (reference sequence). V shed 8 bases and J 0 bases; nucleotides not matched to a gene: 15. The CDR3 spans 18 residues. The chain's CDR3 is CASRILALAGSSTDTQYF. The CDR3 DNA sequence: TGTGCCAGCCGTATACTAGCCCTAGCGGGGTCGAGCACAGATACGCAGTATTTT.

This clone was detected a few times. This chain links TRBV27 with TRBJ2-7, with TRBD2 identical over 10 bases. The CDR3 is 16 amino acids. The trim removed 5 bases at V and 5 bases at J, leaving 12 bases unmatched. Germline values: CDR1 MNHEY, CDR2 SMNVEV (reference sequence). The CDR3 nucleotides read TGTGCCAGCAGTCTTCTTAGCGGGAGGCTACGGAACGAGCAGTACTTC. Its translation: CASSLLSGRLRNEQYF.

The sample holds many counts of this clone. This chain uses TRBV6-2 or TRBV6-3 with TRBJ1-2; D not resolved. Trimming left V 5 bases short and J 7 bases short, with 14 bases between. The CDR3 covers 13 residues. Germline-derived CDR1 and CDR2 are MNHEY and SVGEGT. DNA for the CDR3: TGTGCCAGCAGTCCGCCTTTCCGGGGTGGCTACACCTTC. As protein: CASSPPFRGGYTF.

This clone was counted ten times or more. The chain has TRBV19 and TRBJ1-2; D may be TRBD1 (5 bases). The germline V gene has CDR1 LNHDA and CDR2 SQIVND (reference sequence). The V end was cut by 9 bases, the J end by 0 bases, with 14 bases between. This CDR3 region has 14 residues. CDR3 sequence: CASWTRGPNYGYTF. In DNA, the CDR3 is TGTGCCAGCTGGACAAGGGGCCCTAACTATGGCTACACCTTC.

Many counts were recorded for this clone. The CDR3 reads CASSLSGRAYNEQFF. The DNA for the CDR3 is TGTGCCAGCAGCTTAAGCGGGAGGGCTTACAATGAGCAGTTCTTC. The chain has TRBV7-2 and TRBJ2-1; 10 nucleotides match TRBD2. The CDR3 spans 15 residues. V shed 2 bases, J shed 4 bases, and the junction held 2 bases outside the gene matches. CDR1 and CDR2 (germline): SGHTA, FQGNSA. Using reference TRBV7-2 and TRBJ2-1 for the parts outside the CDR3, the full variable domain is GAGVSQSPSNKVTEKGKDVELRCDPISGHTALYWYRQSLGQGLEFLIYFQGNSAPDKSGLPSDRFSAERTGGSVSTLTIQRTQQEDSAVYLCASSLSGRAYNEQFFGPGTRLTVL.

This clone was counted at least ten times. CDR3 in amino acids: CASPWGQLNEKLFF. The CDR3 DNA sequence: TGTGCCAGCCCATGGGGGCAATTAAATGAAAAACTGTTTTTT. J is TRBJ1-4 and V is TRBV6-2 or TRBV6-3; a weak D match, TRBD1 (6 bases). In germline, CDR1 is MNHEY, CDR2 SVGEGT. This CDR3 has 14 amino acids. Trimming shortened V by 8 bases and J by 5 bases, and 15 bases separated the two germline ends.

This clone has ten or more counts. The V gene is TRBV6-6, the J gene TRBJ1-1; D possibly corresponds to TRBD1 (5 bases). V dropped 6 bases and J dropped 1 base, with 9 bases sitting between them. This CDR3 spans 13 amino acids. The germline V gene has CDR1 MNHNY and CDR2 SVGAGI (reference sequence). CDR3 in DNA: TGTGCCAGCAGGCCAGGACAGAACACTGAAGCTTTCTTT. This codes for CASRPGQNTEAFF.

This clone came up many times. The chain recombines TRBV6-6 with TRBJ2-7; 9 bases are shared with TRBD1. The CDR3 covers 16 residues. Per the germline V gene, CDR1 is MNHNY and CDR2 is SVGAGI (reference sequence). Trimming removed 6 bases from V and 5 bases from J; junction bases left unmatched: 14. The CDR3 reads CASRRTGQGKEDEQYF. Here the CDR3 DNA reads TGTGCCAGCAGGAGAACGGGACAGGGAAAGGAAGACGAGCAGTACTTC.